This record looks at one TCR beta chain sequence and its context. This entry belongs to a study of Ad26.COV2.S vaccination and SARS-CoV-2 variants. Treatment reported: about 20 received Ad26.COV2.S at low or high dose, single or two shots; a few received placebo; per-sample allocation not given. Specimens were obtained on day 63 following the first vaccine or placebo injection. The study used a vaccine consisting of an Ad26 vector that expressed Wuhan-strain SARS-CoV-2 spike. This CDR3 contains 14 residues. Trimming stripped 4 bases from V and 6 bases from J, with 16 bases between. The germline V gene encodes CDR1 SQVTM and CDR2 ANQGSEA. TCRdb's copy holds only in-frame clones and misses some; the assay was immunoSEQ multiplex PCR. The sample has a few hundred thousand clones, over 75% seen once.

This sequence originates from a person between 18 and 60 years old who received the Ad26.COV2.S COVID-19 vaccine or a placebo. The specimen comprised peripheral blood, sampled in a trial of Ad26.COV2.S vaccine versus placebo. This rearrangement joins TRBV29-1 to TRBJ1-5, with a weak D call TRBD1 (6 bases). CDR3 residues: CSVGVGGGLQPQHF. DNA of the CDR3: TGCAGCGTTGGGGTCGGGGGCGGCCTTCAGCCCCAGCATTTT.